This T cell receptor (beta chain) was captured in a study of blood T cell repertoires in COVID-19. The CDR3 runs to 14 residues. V dropped 6 bases and J dropped 8; count of bases not matched to a gene: 8. Germline V CDR1 and CDR2: MNHEY, SMNVEV (reference sequence). This table comes from immunoSEQ multiplex PCR, and its TCRdb copy is limited to in-frame clones, with some not included. The table records tens of thousands of clones, approximately 87% of them present only once. The Seattle patients joined while their infection was active and were tracked longitudinally afterward. Sequencing input: peripheral blood. J is TRBJ2-1 and V is TRBV27; TRBD2 matches 9 bases. The clonotype originates from an older woman with COVID-19, enrolled during active disease. Here the CDR3 reads CASRVAGVRDEQFF. CDR3 bases: TGTGCCAGCAGAGTAGCGGGAGTCCGCGATGAGCAGTTCTTC.